Here is one TCR beta chain with its context. The data stem from a study of blood T cell repertoires in COVID-19. This CDR3 contains 14 residues. Germline assignment: CDR1 SGHRS and CDR2 YFSETQ. Trimming at V came to 4 bases and at J to 7 bases, leaving 8 bases not matched to a gene. In the original processing: Reference gene primer amplification gave nucleated cell count estimates. Produced via immunoSEQ multiplex PCR; TCRdb's table is partial and in-frame only. V, J and clone size are those of that table, while D and trimming were read from the DNA. The repertoire holds roughly 380,000 clones, with around 84% as singletons.

The chain combines TRBV5-1 with TRBJ1-3; 7 bases match TRBD1. The material sequenced was peripheral blood. This sequence was found in a woman between 18 and 29 years old with acute or convalescent COVID-19. The CDR3 DNA reads as TGCGCCAGCAGCCTCGGACAGGCCGGGAACACCATATATTTT. The encoded protein is CASSLGQAGNTIYF.